This T cell receptor beta chain comes out of a study of type 1 regulatory T cells. On the study more broadly: This in vitro CD4 product, T-allo10, is enriched for Tr1 cells and alloantigen-specific.

MiXCR, run by TCRdb on the reads, gives a single entry per CDR3 protein. The sample includes roughly 68,000 distinct CDR3 sequences, about 69% of them seen just once. Trimming cost V 5 bases and J 8 bases; bases outside gene matches: 3. Per germline, CDR1 SEHNR and CDR2 FQNEAQ (reference sequence). The CDR3 length is 14 residues. As regards this clonotype: Its antigen is as yet unknown.

T-allo10 cells from the graft donor were described as anergic, host-alloantigen-specific, and alloantigen-specific suppressors. This TCR derives from a human donor in good health. Sequencing was carried out using cultured T cells, either the whole culture or a sorted T cell fraction (not recorded which). Specified subset: Tr1-enriched cell product generated in vitro against host alloantigens. This sequence joins TRBV7-9 and TRBJ2-4, with 13 bases that match TRBD2. The CDR3 here is CASSPGLAGDIQYF. The CDR3 DNA reads TGTGCCAGCAGCCCTGGACTAGCGGGAGACATTCAGTACTTC.